A selection of T cell receptor beta chains follows, all from one sample in a study of T cells in localized non-small cell lung cancer. Only in-frame clones appear in the TCRdb table, and some are missing; sequencing was by immunoSEQ multiplex PCR. The table lists approximately 30,000 clones, about four fifths of them singletons. The sample was peripheral blood, taken before any cancer treatment. The receptors were gathered from a male donor at least 60 years old with stage II squamous cell lung carcinoma. CDR3s include the opening cysteine and the closing phenylalanine or tryptophan. Each record gives: J gene, V gene, CDR3 protein.

>TRBJ2-2|TRBV28
CASSFTHGGQGVTGELFF
>TRBJ1-3|TRBV7-2
CASSQGFSGNTIYF
>TRBJ2-2|TRBV15
CATSREAGTWRAGELFF
>TRBJ2-7|TRBV7-9
CASSYTSGRSVGSYEQYF
>TRBJ1-6|TRBV9
CASSLPGQGSPLHF
>TRBJ2-5|TRBV5-6
CASSLVAGGRETQYF
>TRBJ2-7|TRBV5-4
CASSSGDRSSYEQYF
>TRBJ1-6|TRBV5-6
CASSLAGTEINSPLHF
>TRBJ2-7|TRBV7-9
CASSLTRTAAYEQYF
>TRBJ1-2|TRBV7-2
CASSPGQVYGYTF
>TRBJ1-4|TRBV5-3
CARSNKGKTNEKLFF
>TRBJ2-7|TRBV9
CASSPDLIVQYF
>TRBJ2-7|TRBV4-3
CASSQVFPTPYEQYF
>TRBJ2-1|TRBV9
CASSVAATNYNEQFF
>TRBJ2-7|TRBV30
CAWSDYSDEQYF
>TRBJ2-3|TRBV11-3
CASSLEAGGPDTQYF
>TRBJ2-4|TRBV19
CASSMPGADIQYF
>TRBJ1-1|TRBV18
CASSPGRGRGNTEAFF
>TRBJ2-3|TRBV4-3
CASSARSGDTQYF
>TRBJ2-1|TRBV5-4
CASSPGSRYNEQFF
>TRBJ2-3|TRBV18
CASSRTDTQYF
>TRBJ1-3|TRBV7-2
CASSLVDSFSGNTIYF
>TRBJ1-2|TRBV30
CASFGGQSNYGYTF
>TRBJ1-5|TRBV15
CATSRQDQPQHF
>TRBJ1-1|TRBV6-1
CASSAERSSTEAFF
>TRBJ2-7|TRBV19
CASSIQDTKTYEQYF
>TRBJ1-1|TRBV5-4
CASSLAGNTEAFF